One sample yielded the 31 T cell receptor beta chains listed below, sequenced in a study of monozygotic twins with inflammatory bowel disease. TCRdb reanalyzed the 5' RACE reads and collapses them to one entry per CDR3 protein, without DNA. The table lists about 110,000 distinct CDR3 sequences. The specimen sequenced was blood. The source is a human donor with ulcerative colitis or Crohn's disease, or a healthy co-twin of an affected twin (not recorded which).

This sequence joins TRBV11-3 and TRBJ2-3; TCRdb's D gene call, TRBD2, goes unchecked for lack of DNA. The CDR3 sequence is 12 residues long. Germline CDR1 reads SGHNT; CDR2 reads YENEEA. This CDR3 reads CASSPRTSSPNF.

The chain combines TRBV5-1 with TRBJ2-1; the D call of TRBD2 rests on TCRdb alone, since no DNA is present to check it. This CDR3 contains 13 residues. Germline CDR1 reads SGHRS; CDR2 reads YFSETQ. The CDR3 here is CASSLEGTSGKFF.

The chain couples TRBV9 to TRBJ2-3. Germline CDR1 and CDR2: SGDLS and YYNGEE. This CDR3 has 15 amino acids. The CDR3 loop is CASSVGLDQTDTQYF.

This chain connects TRBV12-3 or TRBV12-4 to TRBJ2-1; TCRdb's D call, TRBD2, is unchecked because there is no DNA. The CDR3 is made up of 14 amino acids. The CDR3 region is CASIPAGGPDEQFF.

The CDR3 is CASSLFQGGGNTIYF. This chain uses TRBV12-3 or TRBV12-4 with TRBJ1-3. The CDR3 sequence is 15 residues long.

The rearrangement links TRBV2 to TRBJ2-4; TCRdb reports TRBD1, a call that lacks DNA to check it against. CDR3 size: 16 residues. Germline-derived CDR1 and CDR2 are SNHLY and FYNNEI. The CDR3 region is CASGGRGNPSSNIQYF.

The chain employs TRBV20-1 and TRBJ2-7; TCRdb calls TRBD2, which cannot be checked without DNA. In germline, CDR1 is DFQATT, CDR2 SNEGSKA (reference sequence). The CDR3 runs 13 residues. CDR3 sequence reads: CSASGLSGGEQYF.

CDR3 protein: CASSAEQYGYTF. The rearrangement links TRBV7-2 to TRBJ1-2. The CDR3 contains 12 residues. CDR1 and CDR2 from the germline V gene are SGHTA and FQGNSA.

V and J are TRBV3-1 and TRBJ2-4. The CDR3 runs to 18 residues. Germline V gene data show CDR1 as LGHDT and CDR2 as YNNKEL (reference sequence). The CDR3 sequence: CASSRWDGASVAKNMQYF.

This sequence joins TRBV24-1 and TRBJ2-5; TCRdb outputs TRBD2, but without DNA this stays unchecked. The CDR3 is 12 amino acids. The germline CDR1 and CDR2 sequences are KGHDR and SFDVKD. The CDR3 loop is CASSSAKETQYF.

The J gene is TRBJ1-2, the V gene TRBV2; TCRdb's assignment of TRBD1 cannot be checked, as there is no DNA. The CDR3 extends over 14 amino acids. Germline CDR1 SNHLY, CDR2 FYNNEI. CDR3 loop: CASSEDRGRKGYTF. Filled out from reference TRBV2 and TRBJ1-2, the complete variable domain reads EPEVTQTPSHQVTQMGQEVILRCVPISNHLYFYWYRQILGQKVEFLVSFYNNEISEKSEIFDDQFSVERPDGSNFTLKIRSTKLEDSAMYFCASSEDRGRKGYTFGSGTRLTVV.

This chain connects TRBV7-9 to TRBJ2-5; TCRdb lists TRBD1, though no DNA is available to test this call. CDR1 is SEHNR and CDR2 is FQNEAQ in the germline V gene (reference sequence). The CDR3 covers 16 residues. The CDR3 reads CASSTHRGSYQETQYF.

This chain connects TRBV5-1 to TRBJ2-6. CDR3 size: 16 residues. Per the germline V gene, CDR1 is SGHRS and CDR2 is YFSETQ. CDR3 residues: CASSLRQNSGANVLTF.

The CDR3 here is CASSQGQGDGNTIYF. The chain carries TRBV4-1 and TRBJ1-3; TCRdb returns TRBD1, unconfirmable since there is no DNA. The CDR3 totals 15 residues. The germline V gene has CDR1 MGHRA and CDR2 YSYEKL.

The rearrangement links TRBV27 to TRBJ2-7; TCRdb picks TRBD2, but there is no DNA to check that call. This CDR3 is built from 18 residues. Germline V gives CDR1 MNHEY, CDR2 SMNVEV (reference sequence). The CDR3: CASSTGLAGSTPPYEQYF.

The chain has TRBV5-5 and TRBJ2-7; TCRdb outputs TRBD1, but without DNA this stays unchecked. Germline CDR1 SGHKS, CDR2 YYEKEE (reference sequence). The CDR3 sequence is 14 residues long. The CDR3 loop reads CASSLGTGIVEQYF.

The chain has TRBV12-3 or TRBV12-4 and TRBJ1-3; lacking DNA, the TRBD1 call made by TCRdb goes unchecked. The CDR3 contains 16 residues. CDR3: CASSFPVDSSGNTIYF.

The genes are TRBV2 and TRBJ2-3. Germline CDR1 and CDR2: SNHLY and FYNNEI. The CDR3 has 13 amino acids. Here the CDR3 reads CASNQDLPDTQYF.

The V gene is TRBV20-1, the J gene TRBJ2-3; as DNA is missing, the TRBD1 call by TCRdb cannot be tested. The CDR3 is 15 amino acids. Germline CDR1 DFQATT, CDR2 SNEGSKA (reference sequence). CDR3 sequence: CSAMEGASGADTQYF.

The rearrangement joins TRBV29-1 to TRBJ2-1. Germline lookup yields CDR1 SQVTM and CDR2 ANQGSEA. There are 13 residues in the CDR3. CDR3 residues: CSVGRTSNNEQFF.

The chain joins TRBV7-2 to TRBJ2-7; the TCRdb call, TRBD2, lacks DNA for checking. Per germline, CDR1 SGHTA and CDR2 FQGNSA. The CDR3 is 17 amino acids. The CDR3 is CASSYPRGTFTNWEQYF.

V is TRBV11-2 and J is TRBJ2-7; TCRdb's D call of TRBD2 is untestable without DNA. The CDR3 runs 14 residues. Germline CDR1 is SGHAT and CDR2 is FQNNGV. CDR3 loop: CASSPRVADYEQYF. Full variable domain (remainder filled in from reference TRBV11-2 and TRBJ2-7): EAGVAQSPRYKIIEKRQSVAFWCNPISGHATLYWYQQILGQGPKLLIQFQNNGVVDDSQLPKDRFSAERLKGVDSTLKIQPAKLEDSAVYLCASSPRVADYEQYFGPGTRLTVT.

The chain has TRBV20-1 and TRBJ1-6; TCRdb names TRBD1, which stays unverified in the absence of DNA. Germline V gene sequence: CDR1 DFQATT, CDR2 SNEGSKA (reference sequence). There are 16 residues in the CDR3. This chain's CDR3 is CSARVQGTGDYSPLHF.

V gene TRBV7-2 combines with J gene TRBJ1-5. The CDR3 has 16 amino acids. The germline gives CDR1 SGHTA, CDR2 FQGNSA. This CDR3 is CASSLVRLSGNQPQHF.

CDR3 sequence reads: CASSYVGLAPGELFF. The rearrangement uses TRBV6-2 or TRBV6-3 and TRBJ2-2; with no DNA, the TCRdb D assignment of TRBD2 cannot be verified. The CDR3 is 15 amino acids. Germline CDR1 MNHEY, CDR2 SVGEGT.

The V call is TRBV27, the J call TRBJ2-5; TCRdb picks TRBD2, but there is no DNA to check that call. CDR3 length: 16 amino acids. Germline-derived CDR1 and CDR2 are MNHEY and SMNVEV (reference sequence). The CDR3 is CASSLYWEGIQETKYF.

The chain uses TRBV27 and TRBJ1-4. Germline-derived CDR1 and CDR2 are MNHEY and SMNVEV (reference sequence). The CDR3 loop spans 12 amino acids. The CDR3: CASSPAGEKLFF.

The chain employs TRBV10-3 and TRBJ2-2; TCRdb's assignment of TRBD2 cannot be checked, as there is no DNA. Germline V gene data show CDR1 as ENHRY and CDR2 as SYGVKD. The CDR3 totals 14 residues. The CDR3 reads CAIRPRGETGELFF.

The chain links TRBV28 to TRBJ1-1; TCRdb picks TRBD1, but there is no DNA to check that call. The CDR3 runs to 14 residues. Germline CDR1 MDHEN, CDR2 SYDVKM. This chain's CDR3 is CASSSGQGATEAFF.

The chain is built from TRBV20-1 and TRBJ2-5; TCRdb gives TRBD2 as the D gene, but with no DNA this cannot be confirmed. The CDR3 covers 14 residues. Germline V gives CDR1 DFQATT, CDR2 SNEGSKA (reference sequence). Here the CDR3 reads CSAGSTKGGETQYF.

V usage is TRBV18 and J usage is TRBJ1-4; TCRdb proposes TRBD1, but this gene call is untestable without DNA. The length of the CDR3 is 14 residues. Germline CDR1 KGHSH, CDR2 LQKENI. The CDR3 reads CASSPTGVKEKLFF.